The 13 T cell receptor beta chains listed next were all sequenced from one sample in a study of cytomegalovirus exposure and HLA in healthy donors. Method: immunoSEQ multiplex PCR; TCRdb's copy keeps in-frame clones and lacks some. The sample gives tens of thousands of clones, 84% of which show up once; 9% to 14% is in the top ten. Sequenced: PBMCs. The receptors derive from a woman between 18 and 30 years old in good health and CMV-seropositive.

The chain joins TRBV6-6 to TRBJ1-2, with 8 bases aligning to TRBD1. CDR3 length: 15 amino acids. Per germline, CDR1 MNHNY and CDR2 SVGAGI (reference sequence). J lost 3 bases, V lost 6 bases, and 9 bases had no gene match. The CDR3 region is CASRAGQGGDYGYTF. CDR3 nucleotides: TGTGCCAGCAGGGCTGGACAGGGAGGGGACTATGGCTACACCTTC.

V gene TRBV7-2 combines with J gene TRBJ2-3; 8 bases align to TRBD2. The J segment lost 5 bases and the V segment lost 1 base, leaving 8 bases of the junction unmatched. Germline V lookup: CDR1 SGHTA, CDR2 FQGNSA. The CDR3 extends over 16 amino acids. The CDR3 nucleotides read TGTGCCAGCAGCTTAGGGGGGCGGGGGGTTGTAGATACGCAGTATTTT. It translates to CASSLGGRGVVDTQYF.

As DNA, the CDR3 is TGTGCCAGCAGCTTAAACGGGGGGAACCAAGAGACCCAGTACTTC. Protein: CASSLNGGNQETQYF. This chain connects TRBV7-2 to TRBJ2-5; 7 bases are a match to TRBD2. Trimming took 2 bases from V and 0 from J; bases not matched to a gene: 3. Germline CDR1 SGHTA, CDR2 FQGNSA. The CDR3 is made up of 15 amino acids.

The V gene is TRBV11-3, the J gene TRBJ2-5; TRBD2 aligns across 7 bases. Trimming removed 1 base from V and 0 bases from J; junction bases left unmatched: 8. This CDR3 contains 17 residues. Germline V gene lookup returns CDR1 SGHNT and CDR2 YENEEA. The CDR3 DNA is TGTGCCAGCAGCTTAGGATCTGGCGGGGGAGACCAAGAGACCCAGTACTTC. Its translation is CASSLGSGGGDQETQYF.

The chain is built from TRBV5-1 and TRBJ1-4, with D possibly being TRBD1 (6 bases). Germline V gene data show CDR1 as SGHRS and CDR2 as YFSETQ. The length of the CDR3 is 14 residues. Trimming removed 5 bases at V and 4 bases at J, with 12 bases between. The CDR3, as DNA: TGCGCCAGCAGTGGGGGACAAATTAATGAAAAACTGTTTTTT. Protein product: CASSGGQINEKLFF.

The DNA of the CDR3 is TGTGCCAGCAGCTTAGGGAGGGAGCAGTTCTTC. It specifies CASSLGREQFF. The chain combines TRBV7-3 with TRBJ2-1, with D possibly matching TRBD2 (6 bases). V was trimmed by 2 bases and J by 10 bases, leaving 6 bases between them. The CDR3 has 11 residues. CDR1 SGHTA and CDR2 FQGTGA come from the germline V gene.

The gene calls are TRBV6-5 and TRBJ1-6, with 8 bases identical to TRBD1. The CDR3 length is 15 residues. Germline CDR1 reads MNHEY; CDR2 reads SVGAGI. Losses at the gene ends were 2 bases for V and 3 bases for J; bases not matched to a gene: 0. In DNA form, the CDR3 reads TGTGCCAGCAGTTACGGACAGGGCTATAATTCACCCCTCCACTTT. The encoded protein is CASSYGQGYNSPLHF.

The V and J genes are TRBV14 and TRBJ2-3; D ambiguous. The CDR3 runs to 13 residues. Germline V gene sequence: CDR1 SGHDN, CDR2 FVKESK. Trimming left V 0 bases short and J 4 bases short, with 5 bases between. CDR3 sequence: CASSQDPADTQYF. The CDR3, as DNA: TGTGCCAGCAGCCAAGATCCAGCAGATACGCAGTATTTT.

This chain's CDR3 is CAISELGATSTDTQYF. The CDR3 coding sequence is TGTGCCATCAGTGAGTTGGGGGCTACTAGCACAGATACGCAGTATTTT. The genes are TRBV10-3 and TRBJ2-3, with TRBD1 as a possible D gene (6 bases). The CDR3 spans 16 residues. The germline V and J ends were trimmed by 1 base and 0 bases, with 11 bases remaining between them. From germline, CDR1 is ENHRY and CDR2 SYGVKD.

CDR3 loop: CASSKLTGLGGELFF. As DNA, the CDR3 is TGTGCCAGCAGCAAATTGACAGGGCTTGGCGGGGAGCTGTTTTTT. This chain uses TRBV9 with TRBJ2-2, with 7 nucleotides matching TRBD1. CDR3 size: 15 residues. The J segment lost 7 bases and the V segment lost 4 bases, leaving 10 bases of the junction unmatched. Germline values: CDR1 SGDLS, CDR2 YYNGEE.

The chain recombines TRBV5-4 with TRBJ2-5; 8 nucleotides match TRBD2. The J segment lost 2 bases and the V segment lost 4 bases, leaving 7 bases of the junction unmatched. Germline V gives CDR1 SGHNT, CDR2 YYREEE (reference sequence). The CDR3 is 15 residues long. This chain's CDR3 is CASSQAGEGQETQYF. The CDR3, as DNA: TGTGCCAGCAGCCAAGCGGGGGAGGGTCAAGAGACCCAGTACTTC.

V is TRBV27 and J is TRBJ2-1, with a tentative D call TRBD2 (6 bases). This CDR3 comprises 13 residues. The germline V and J ends were trimmed by 6 bases and 7 bases, with 13 bases remaining between them. The V gene's germline CDR1 is MNHEY and CDR2 SMNVEV (reference sequence). CDR3 DNA: TGTGCCAGCAGCCGACTAGTTAGGAATGAGCAGTTCTTC. It codes for CASSRLVRNEQFF.

The V gene is TRBV5-6, the J gene TRBJ2-7; the D gene is possibly TRBD2 (5 bases). V was cut by 3 bases and J by 0 bases, with 7 bases left in between. Looked up from germline, CDR1 is SGHDT and CDR2 is YYEEEE. The CDR3 has 13 amino acids. CDR3 DNA: TGTGCCAGCAGCTCGGGGTTCTCCTACGAGCAGTACTTC. It encodes CASSSGFSYEQYF.